This T cell receptor (beta chain) originates from a study of T cell changes during pregnancy in multiple sclerosis. Libraries were prepared by immunoSEQ multiplex PCR; TCRdb keeps only in-frame clonotypes and omits some of them. The table shows 49,000 or so clones, with nearly 95% occurring only once. The CDR3 consists of 16 residues. V dropped 5 bases and J dropped 6; count of bases not matched to a gene: 8. Germline V gene lookup returns CDR1 MNHEY and CDR2 SMNVEV (reference sequence). This TCR was recovered from a female donor with multiple sclerosis, enrolled in a pregnancy study. V gene TRBV27 combines with J gene TRBJ2-2; 11 bases align to TRBD2. The specimen comprised peripheral blood, sampled in the third trimester of pregnancy. In nucleotides, the CDR3 is TGTGCCAGCAGTCCCCTCGTAGCGGGAGGGTCCGGGGAGCTGTTTTTT. It codes for CASSPLVAGGSGELFF.